This TCR beta chain is drawn from a study of T cells expressing NK-cell markers. In germline, CDR1 is SGHAT, CDR2 FQNNGV. The CDR3 is 18 amino acids. Concerning this clonotype itself: Its matching antigen is unknown.

TCRdb reprocessed the 5' RACE reads, with one entry per CDR3 protein and no DNA. The listing contains 500,000 or so distinct CDR3 sequences. Overall study findings and caveats: For about six donors, the dominant NKG2C+ clonotypes made up about 1.0-7.5% of their CD8+ T cells.

Sample: blood T cells: a sorted CD56 or NKG2C T cell subset, CD4+ or CD8+ T cells, or bulk PBMC T cells (not recorded which). The V and J genes are TRBV11-2 and TRBJ2-7; there is no DNA to check the TCRdb D call of TRBD2. This clonotype originated in a man aged 18 to 29 in good health. The CDR3 sequence is CASSTPGTSGESYYEQYF.